This is a list of T cell receptor beta chains from one sample in a study of T cells in tumors after PD-1 blockade. Repertoires were generated with immunoSEQ multiplex PCR, while TCRdb's copy carries only in-frame clones and drops some. The table records roughly 59,000 clones, 80% of them present only once. This specimen was PBMCs, taken before anti-PD-1 treatment. The source is a human donor with basal cell carcinoma. The CDR3 runs from the conserved cysteine through the conserved F or W. Fields, in order: clone size, D gene, V gene, J gene, CDR3 DNA, CDR3 protein. The D gene is left open where the match is weak. Rows may omit the clone size; those that give it use once, few, many or a size class.

>NA|NA|TRBV27|TRBJ1-6
TGTGCCAGCAGCGCTGGGGCTAGAAGTAATTCACCCCTCCACTTT
CASSAGARSNSPLHF
>once|NA|TRBV7-9|TRBJ2-7
TGTGCCAGCAGCTTAGCCGGGGGAGTGGGCTACGAGCAGTACTTC
CASSLAGGVGYEQYF
>NA|NA|TRBV12-3/TRBV12-4|TRBJ1-1
TGTGCCAGCAGTACGAATGGGGGCACTGAAGCTTTCTTT
CASSTNGGTEAFF
>once|NA|TRBV10-3|TRBJ2-7
TGTGCCATCAAAGGGGTCCTATCCTACGAGCAGTACTTC
CAIKGVLSYEQYF
>NA|TRBD1|TRBV27|TRBJ1-1
TGTGCCAGCAGGAGGACAGGGCGGTCAAACACTGAAGCTTTCTTT
CASRRTGRSNTEAFF
>few|TRBD1|TRBV30|TRBJ1-5
TGTGCCTGGAGAGCCCGACAGGGGGGACAGCCCCAGCATTTT
CAWRARQGGQPQHF
>NA|NA|TRBV29-1|TRBJ1-2
TGCAGCGTTGTGGCCGGCTACACCTTC
CSVVAGYTF
>NA|NA|TRBV7-9|TRBJ2-7
TGTGCCAGCAGCCGCAGCTCCTACGAGCAGTACTTC
CASSRSSYEQYF
>few|NA|TRBV7-8|TRBJ1-6
TGTGCCAGCAGCTTGTGGGCAGATGATTCACCCCTCCACTTT
CASSLWADDSPLHF
>NA|NA|TRBV12-5|TRBJ1-3
TGTGCTAGTGGTTTGTGGTCAGGACTCTCTGGAAACACCATATATTTT
CASGLWSGLSGNTIYF
>NA|NA|TRBV30|TRBJ1-4
TGTGCCTGGAGTAACAAGGGCGCGGCTAATGAAAAACTGTTTTTT
CAWSNKGAANEKLFF
>NA|NA|TRBV2|TRBJ1-6
TGTGCCAGCAGTGAAGCGCTTCTGGGTCTATTAGATTCACCCCTCCACTTT
CASSEALLGLLDSPLHF
>NA|NA|TRBV30|TRBJ1-6
TGTGCCTGGACCCTACAGCAGGGGCGGAGGCCACCCCTCCACTTT
CAWTLQQGRRPPLHF
>NA|NA|TRBV10-2|TRBJ2-1
TGCGCCAGCAGTGGTCAGGGGATCAATGAGCAGTTCTTC
CASSGQGINEQFF
>NA|NA|TRBV19|TRBJ1-1
TGTGCCAGTAGTATAGAAGGTGCAGAGAACACTGAAGCTTTCTTT
CASSIEGAENTEAFF
>NA|TRBD1|TRBV30|TRBJ2-1
TGTGCCTGGAGTACAGGGGGATCCTACAATGAGCAGTTCTTC
CAWSTGGSYNEQFF
>few|NA|TRBV7-9|TRBJ1-2
TGTGCCAGCAGCTTACCCCTGTGGGGGGTGGAGAACTATGGCTACACCTTC
CASSLPLWGVENYGYTF
>NA|TRBD1|TRBV6-5|TRBJ2-7
TGTGCCAGCACCCAAATAGGGACAGGGGACGAGCAGTACTTC
CASTQIGTGDEQYF
>few|TRBD1|TRBV6-5|TRBJ1-2
TGTGCCAGCAGTACAGGGGCCTATGGCTACACCTTC
CASSTGAYGYTF
>once|TRBD1|TRBV7-8|TRBJ2-4
TGTGCCAGCAGCTCCGGGACAGGGGCGTCCAAAAACATTCAGTACTTC
CASSSGTGASKNIQYF
>NA|NA|TRBV19|TRBJ1-2
TGTGCCAGTAGTATGTCTTCAGAAACTAACTATGGCTACACCTTC
CASSMSSETNYGYTF
>NA|TRBD1|TRBV7-8|TRBJ2-3
TGTGCCAGCAGCCTCCACTTTTTTGACAGGGTCGACGAGAGCACAGATACGCAGTATTTT
CASSLHFFDRVDESTDTQYF
>NA|NA|TRBV7-6|TRBJ2-2
TGTGCCAGCAGCTTACTTGGGCTGCAGGTACTGAACACCGGGGAGCTGTTTTTT
CASSLLGLQVLNTGELFF
>NA|NA|TRBV3-1/TRBV3-2|TRBJ2-7
TGTGCCAGCAGCCAATCCGGGGGGCGCAAGTACGAGCAGTACTTC
CASSQSGGRKYEQYF
>NA|TRBD1|TRBV5-6|TRBJ1-1
TGTGCCAGCAGCTTTCTAGGACAGGGGAATACTGAAGCTTTCTTT
CASSFLGQGNTEAFF
>NA|TRBD1|TRBV6-5|TRBJ2-5
TGTGCCAGCAGCTCATTTTCGGGACAGCAAGAGACCCAGTACTTC
CASSSFSGQQETQYF
>NA|TRBD2|TRBV7-9|TRBJ2-2
TGTGCCAGCAGCACCCGACTAGCGGGGGGAACCGAGAACACCGGGGAGCTGTTTTTT
CASSTRLAGGTENTGELFF
>NA|NA|TRBV3-1/TRBV3-2|TRBJ1-1
TGTGCCAGCAGCCAAGGGGGAGACACTGAAGCTTTCTTT
CASSQGGDTEAFF
>NA|NA|TRBV9|TRBJ1-1
TGTGCCAGCAGCGTAGCTGCGGGGACTGAAGCTTTCTTT
CASSVAAGTEAFF
>NA|NA|TRBV11-3|TRBJ2-7
TGTGCCAGCAGCCTCCCCCCCTCCTACGAGCAGTACTTC
CASSLPPSYEQYF
>NA|NA|TRBV2|TRBJ2-7
TGTGCCAGCAGTGAAGAAGGGGGCGGGGCCGATACCTACGAGCAGTACTTC
CASSEEGGGADTYEQYF
>NA|NA|TRBV12-3/TRBV12-4|TRBJ1-2
TGTGCCAGCAGCAGGACGGGCGGGGGTGGCTACACCTTC
CASSRTGGGGYTF
>NA|NA|TRBV7-6|TRBJ1-6
TGTGCCAGCAGCGAAGAAAATTCACCCCTCCACTTT
CASSEENSPLHF
>few|NA|TRBV6-6|TRBJ2-7
TGTGCCAGCAGTTACTCCGAGGGTTCTGAGCGGCAGTACTTC
CASSYSEGSERQYF
>few|NA|TRBV5-1|TRBJ2-7
TGCGCCAGCAGCTTGGTACCCTACGAGCAGTACTTC
CASSLVPYEQYF
>NA|NA|TRBV24-1|TRBJ2-7
TGTGCCACCAGTGACAATACAGGGAGAGGCGAGCAGTACTTC
CATSDNTGRGEQYF
>NA|TRBD2|TRBV7-9|TRBJ2-1
TGTGCCAGCAGCTTAAGACGGGGGGGCATTGATGAGCAGTTCTTC
CASSLRRGGIDEQFF
>NA|NA|TRBV5-5|TRBJ1-5
TGTGCCAGCAGGGAGGGTATTGGCAATCAGCCCCAGCATTTT
CASREGIGNQPQHF
>many|NA|TRBV12-3/TRBV12-4|TRBJ2-2
TGTGCCAGCAGTTTAGGGGACACCGGGGAGCTGTTTTTT
CASSLGDTGELFF
>few|NA|TRBV21-1|TRBJ1-1
TGTGCCAGCAGCAATAGTCAGGGGGCTCAAGTGAACACTGAAGCTTTCTTT
CASSNSQGAQVNTEAFF
>NA|NA|TRBV18|TRBJ2-2
TGTGCCAGCTCACCTTATCCCGAGCTGTTTTTT
CASSPYPELFF
>NA|NA|TRBV15|TRBJ1-5
TGTGCCACCAGCTACCGGAATCAGCCCCAGCATTTT
CATSYRNQPQHF
>NA|NA|TRBV2|TRBJ1-2
TGTGCCAGCACCACAAGTGGCTACACCTTC
CASTTSGYTF
>NA|TRBD1|TRBV9|TRBJ1-4
TGTGCCAGCAGCCCGACAGGGGGAACTAATGAAAAACTGTTTTTT
CASSPTGGTNEKLFF
>many|NA|TRBV5-1|TRBJ2-1
TGCGCCAGCAGCCTTGGATCTGTAGGTGAGCAGTTCTTC
CASSLGSVGEQFF